Each of the 26 T cell receptor beta chains below was sequenced from the same sample in a study of blood T cells in healthy people across ages. Primers used in a second PCR of roughly 7 to 11 cycles were a sample-barcoded 5' primer and a J-beta primer mix. Each CDR3 protein gets one entry after TCRdb re-called the 5' RACE reads with MiXCR. The sample shows 1.8 million or so distinct CDR3 sequences, roughly 43% of them seen only once. The sequenced sample was blood. These TCRs come from a human donor in good health.

This clonotype was seen only a few times. In DNA, the CDR3 is TGTGCCAGCAGTATAGTATCGGGGAGGTGGGAGCGGGATGGGGCCAACGTCCTGACTTTC. Translation gives CASSIVSGRWERDGANVLTF. This sequence joins TRBV6-1 and TRBJ2-6; the match to TRBD2 covers 7 bases. The CDR3 has 20 residues. Germline CDR1 MNHNS, CDR2 SASEGT. V was pared by 5 bases and J by 3 bases, with 19 bases of the junction left unmatched.

V gene TRBV9 combines with J gene TRBJ2-3; D gene ambiguous. Germline V gene data show CDR1 as SGDLS and CDR2 as YYNGEE. V was clipped by 3 bases and J by 0 bases, with 14 bases between them. CDR3 length: 16 amino acids. The CDR3 sequence: CASSEDKLRSTDTQYF. CDR3 DNA sequence: TGTGCCAGCAGCGAAGACAAACTACGGAGCACAGATACGCAGTATTTT.

As regards this clonotype: Sequence at one end of the junction differs from germline and may be a read error. V gene TRBV29-1 combines with J gene TRBJ2-3; D uncertain. This CDR3 contains 13 residues. The V gene's germline CDR1 is SQVTM and CDR2 ANQGSEA. The CDR3: CSVGRDPSDPQYF. Written as DNA, the CDR3 is TGCAGCGTCGGTAGAGATCCTTCAGATCCGCAGTATTTT.

The chain employs TRBV7-7 and TRBJ2-3; perhaps TRBD2 as D (6 bases). Germline CDR1 is SSHAT and CDR2 is FNYEAQ (reference sequence). Deletions cut 4 bases from V and 6 bases from J, with 20 bases between. The CDR3 spans 16 residues. The CDR3 region has the DNA TGTGCCAGCAGCTCAGGTGCGGCGGGGATCATGGATACGCAGTATTTT. This gives the protein CASSSGAAGIMDTQYF.

The CDR3 DNA reads TGTGCCAGCAGCTTAGGGCGGAGGGATTACAATGAGCAGTTCTTC. This encodes CASSLGRRDYNEQFF. The chain employs TRBV7-6 and TRBJ2-1; tentatively, D is TRBD2 (6 bases). V dropped 1 base and J dropped 4 bases, with 11 bases sitting between them. CDR1 is SGHVS and CDR2 is FNYEAQ in the germline V gene. This CDR3 is built from 15 residues. The variable domain in full, completed from reference TRBV7-6 and TRBJ2-1, reads GAGVSQSPRYKVTKRGQDVALRCDPISGHVSLYWYRQALGQGPEFLTYFNYEAQQDKSGLPNDRFSAERPEGSISTLTIQRTEQRDSAMYRCASSLGRRDYNEQFFGPGTRLTVL.

This clonotype came up a few times. DNA of the CDR3: TGTGCCACCAGTGACCCTACAGAGCTTTCCGGGGAGCTGTTTTTT. Translation: CATSDPTELSGELFF. The chain employs TRBV24-1 and TRBJ2-2; D not resolved. The length of the CDR3 is 15 residues. Germline values: CDR1 KGHDR, CDR2 SFDVKD. Trimming removed 4 bases from V and 6 bases from J, with 14 bases in between.

This clonotype was counted between two and nine times. V gene TRBV15 combines with J gene TRBJ2-1, with D possibly being TRBD1 (5 bases). This CDR3 is 15 amino acids long. Between the trimmed V and J ends, which lost 0 bases and 9 bases, there was a span of 15 bases. Germline V lookup: CDR1 LNHNV, CDR2 YYDKDF (reference sequence). CDR3 DNA: TGTGCCACCAGCAGAGATCAAGGGGTTATTGCTGAGCAGTTCTTC. This sequence encodes CATSRDQGVIAEQFF.

The chain employs TRBV7-2 and TRBJ2-1; TRBD1 might be the D (5 bases). Between the trimmed V and J ends, which lost 5 bases and 9 bases, there was a span of 20 bases. Germline CDR1 is SGHTA and CDR2 is FQGNSA. CDR3 size: 15 residues. The CDR3 region has the DNA TGTGCCAGCAGCCCCGCAAGGTCAGGGCATGGTGAGCAGTTCTTC. Its protein product is CASSPARSGHGEQFF.

This clonotype showed up just once. CDR3 sequence (DNA): TGTGCCAGCAGCTTAGCGGGTAGGACCGATGGCTACACCTTC. Translation: CASSLAGRTDGYTF. This chain joins TRBV7-8 and TRBJ1-2; no reliable D call. CDR1 and CDR2 (germline): SGHVS, FQNEAQ. V was shortened by 0 bases and J by 6 bases, with 11 bases between the two germline ends. The CDR3 runs 14 residues.

The J gene is TRBJ2-5, the V gene TRBV7-2, with 11 bases lining up with TRBD2. With V trimmed by 3 bases and J by 2 bases, 8 bases remained unmatched. Germline lookup yields CDR1 SGHTA and CDR2 FQGNSA. This CDR3 is 17 amino acids long. DNA of the CDR3: TGTGCCAGCAGCTTTAGCGGGGGGGCCGCGAAGCAAGAGACCCAGTACTTC. This encodes CASSFSGGAAKQETQYF.

J is TRBJ2-7 and V is TRBV4-1; the D gene is possibly TRBD2 (6 bases). Trimming took 7 bases from V and 7 from J, leaving 20 bases between them. Germline CDR1 is MGHRA and CDR2 is YSYEKL. The CDR3 has 14 amino acids. CDR3 sequence reads: CASKKTPGDKEQYF. The CDR3 DNA reads as TGCGCCAGCAAAAAGACTCCGGGGGATAAGGAGCAGTACTTC.

This clonotype turned up a few times. The chain joins TRBV6-1 to TRBJ2-1; D tentatively reads TRBD1 or TRBD2 (5 bases each). In germline, CDR1 is MNHNS, CDR2 SASEGT. Trimming removed 10 bases from V and 5 bases from J, with 21 bases in between. The CDR3 is 15 residues long. CDR3 nucleotide sequence: TGTGCCATCAGAAGGGACGGACCCAACCACAATGAGCAGTTCTTC. Residues: CAIRRDGPNHNEQFF.

The J gene is TRBJ2-6, the V gene TRBV10-3, with a tentative D call TRBD2 (5 bases). CDR1 is ENHRY and CDR2 is SYGVKD in the germline V gene. Trimming stripped 8 bases from V and 2 bases from J, with 13 bases between. CDR3 size: 15 residues. CDR3 nucleotide sequence: TGTGCCATCGGCAGGACTGGGGCTGGGGCCAACGTCCTGACTTTC. Its protein is CAIGRTGAGANVLTF.

This clonotype was picked up a small number of times. This CDR3 reads CATVPRTQETQFF. The CDR3 coding sequence is TGTGCCACCGTCCCCCGGACCCAAGAGACCCAGTTCTTC. The chain links TRBV10-3 to TRBJ2-5; the D is unclear. The J call may be incorrect, as the DNA end agrees better with TRBJ2-1. The CDR3 sequence is 13 residues long. Germline V lookup: CDR1 ENHRY, CDR2 SYGVKD.

This clonotype was counted between two and nine times. The chain combines TRBV12-3 or TRBV12-4 with TRBJ2-7, with 7 bases matching TRBD1. Trimming at V came to 7 bases and at J to 0 bases, leaving 6 bases not matched to a gene. The CDR3 has 14 amino acids. The CDR3 sequence is CASTPNRGSYEQYF. The DNA of the CDR3 is TGTGCCAGCACTCCGAACAGGGGCTCCTACGAGCAGTACTTC.

The table lists this clonotype with a few counts. The chain couples TRBV28 to TRBJ2-3; 9 bases are a match to TRBD1. Germline V gene data show CDR1 as MDHEN and CDR2 as SYDVKM. The junction had 14 bases not matched to a gene; V was cut back by 10 bases and J by 6 bases. The CDR3 extends over 15 amino acids. CDR3 DNA: TGTGCCAACAATCCGGGACAGGGTATCGCGGATACGCAGTATTTT. It translates to CANNPGQGIADTQYF.

This clonotype came up a few times. This chain uses TRBV29-1 with TRBJ1-2; a possible D gene is TRBD1 (5 bases). Looked up from germline, CDR1 is SQVTM and CDR2 is ANQGSEA. The V gene lost 3 bases and the J gene lost 1 base, with 15 bases spanning the gap. This CDR3 contains 15 residues. In DNA form, the CDR3 reads TGCAGCGTTGAGGAACTGACAGTGCTTAACTATGGCTACACCTTC. Protein: CSVEELTVLNYGYTF.

The chain uses TRBV7-2 and TRBJ2-1; D is uncertain. The V gene lost 3 bases and the J gene lost 5 bases, with 14 bases spanning the gap. CDR1 and CDR2 (germline): SGHTA, FQGNSA. CDR3 size: 15 residues. The CDR3 DNA reads as TGTGCCAGCAGCTTCGACGGGTTGTCACACAATGAGCAGTTCTTC. It encodes CASSFDGLSHNEQFF.

This clonotype has a handful of counts. The genes are TRBV29-1 and TRBJ1-2, with D unclear. V was clipped by 7 bases and J by 5 bases, with 20 bases between them. The CDR3 spans 14 residues. Germline CDR1 and CDR2: SQVTM and ANQGSEA. In DNA, the CDR3 is TGCAGCGCTGACCCCCGGGGAATAGGGTATGGCTACACCTTC. As protein: CSADPRGIGYGYTF.

This chain links TRBV29-1 with TRBJ1-1; D remains ambiguous. This CDR3 region has 11 residues. With 4 bases removed from V and 4 bases from J, the gap between germline ends came to 7 bases. CDR1 and CDR2 (germline): SQVTM, ANQGSEA. The CDR3 is CSVGGFTEAFF. The DNA for the CDR3 is TGCAGCGTTGGAGGGTTCACTGAAGCTTTCTTT.

This chain links TRBV29-1 with TRBJ2-7; 12 bases map to TRBD1. CDR3 length equals 12 residues. The ends lost 8 bases at V and 5 bases at J; junction bases unmatched: 4. Germline CDR1 reads SQVTM; CDR2 reads ANQGSEA. The CDR3 DNA follows: TGCAGCACGCGGGACAGGGGGCACGAGCAGTACTTC. Its translation is CSTRDRGHEQYF.

Concerning this clonotype: A read error may account for a junction end that differs from germline. The genes are TRBV29-1 and TRBJ2-6; D perhaps matches TRBD1 (5 bases). CDR1 and CDR2 from the germline V gene are SQVTM and ANQGSEA. The CDR3 totals 14 residues. CDR3 DNA: TGCAGCGTTTACCGGACGACTGGGGCCAACGTCCGGACTTTC. Encoded protein: CSVYRTTGANVRTF. The full variable domain, completed using reference TRBV29-1 and TRBJ2-6, is SAVISQKPSRDICQRGTSLTIQCQVDSQVTMMFWYRQQPGQSLTLIATANQGSEATYESGFVIDKFPISRPNLTFSTLTVSNMSPEDSSIYLCSVYRTTGANVRTFGAGSRLTVL.

CDR3 sequence: CASSVGTPDTQYF. The CDR3 nucleotides read TGTGCCAGCAGCGTAGGGACTCCAGATACGCAGTATTTT. The chain couples TRBV9 to TRBJ2-3; D perhaps matches TRBD2 (5 bases). The CDR3 runs to 13 residues. V was pared by 0 bases and J by 4 bases, with 6 bases between. Germline CDR1 SGDLS, CDR2 YYNGEE. The full variable domain, rest sourced from reference TRBV9 and TRBJ2-3, is DSGVTQTPKHLITATGQRVTLRCSPRSGDLSVYWYQQSLDQGLQFLIQYYNGEERAKGNILERFSAQQFPDLHSELNLSSLELGDSALYFCASSVGTPDTQYFGPGTRLTVL.

This clonotype was observed a handful of times. This chain connects TRBV20-1 to TRBJ2-5, with D tentatively TRBD1 (6 bases). There are 15 residues in the CDR3. Germline lookup yields CDR1 DFQATT and CDR2 SNEGSKA (reference sequence). Trimming removed 3 bases from V and 5 bases from J, with 19 bases in between. The CDR3 loop is CSASDGTSRWETQYF. The DNA for the CDR3 is TGCAGTGCTAGTGACGGGACATCACGGTGGGAGACCCAGTACTTC.

The chain recombines TRBV25-1 with TRBJ2-1; D may correspond to TRBD1 or TRBD2 (5 bases each). CDR3 length: 15 residues. In germline, CDR1 is MGHDK, CDR2 SYGVNS. Trimming left V 3 bases short and J 0 bases short, with 9 bases between. As DNA, the CDR3 is TGTGCCAGCAGTGAGGGGGTTAGCTCCTACAATGAGCAGTTCTTC. Amino acid sequence: CASSEGVSSYNEQFF. Filled out from reference TRBV25-1 and TRBJ2-1, the complete variable domain reads EADIYQTPRYLVIGTGKKITLECSQTMGHDKMYWYQQDPGMELHLIHYSYGVNSTEKGDLSSESTVSRIRTEHFPLTLESARPSHTSQYLCASSEGVSSYNEQFFGPGTRLTVL.

The chain joins TRBV10-2 to TRBJ1-5; no definite D call. V was pared by 3 bases and J by 4 bases, with 7 bases between. This CDR3 region has 13 residues. Germline V CDR1 and CDR2: WSHSY, SAAADI. In DNA form, the CDR3 reads TGCGCCAGCAGTGATAGCTTAAATCAGCCCCAGCATTTT. Translation gives CASSDSLNQPQHF.